The 5 T cell receptor beta chains below all came from one sample that was sequenced in a study of blood T cell repertoires in COVID-19. Assay: immunoSEQ multiplex PCR; the TCRdb copy retains only in-frame clones and omits some. The sample contains some 72,000 clones, roughly 90% of which appear only once. The sample was peripheral blood. All receptors come from a middle-aged man with active COVID-19.

This chain connects TRBV5-4 to TRBJ2-2, with D perhaps matching TRBD2 (6 bases). Trimming cost V 2 bases and J 7 bases, with 12 bases left between them. CDR1 and CDR2 from the germline V gene are SGHNT and YYREEE (reference sequence). This CDR3 region has 14 residues. The CDR3 spells CASSFRLDGGELFF. CDR3 nucleotides: TGTGCCAGCAGCTTCCGACTAGACGGCGGGGAGCTGTTTTTT.

J is TRBJ2-7 and V is TRBV2; 13 bases line up with TRBD2. CDR3 size: 14 residues. The ends lost 9 bases at V and 1 base at J; junction bases unmatched: 3. The germline V gene encodes CDR1 SNHLY and CDR2 FYNNEI. CDR3: CASSGLAGSYEQYF. In DNA, the CDR3 is TGTGCCAGTTCGGGACTAGCGGGGTCCTACGAGCAGTACTTC.

This sequence joins TRBV18 and TRBJ2-3; no clear D. V was shortened by 4 bases and J by 1 base, with 12 bases between the two germline ends. CDR3 length: 15 residues. Germline loops: CDR1 KGHSH, CDR2 LQKENI. CDR3 nucleotide sequence: TGTGCCAGCTCACTAATTGGTCAGGGCACAGATACGCAGTATTTT. Translation: CASSLIGQGTDTQYF.

In its sample, this clone was seen once. The CDR3 DNA is TGTGCCAGCAGATCCCCGGGACAACTCTACGAGCAGTACTTC. This translates into CASRSPGQLYEQYF. The chain uses TRBV11-2 and TRBJ2-7; D possibly corresponds to TRBD1 (6 bases). The CDR3 runs 14 residues. V gave up 6 bases and J gave up 3 bases, with 15 bases separating them. Germline CDR1 and CDR2: SGHAT and FQNNGV.

This chain joins TRBV7-2 and TRBJ2-7; 7 bases are a match to TRBD1. CDR3 length: 14 residues. V shed 6 bases and J 3 bases; nucleotides not matched to a gene: 8. Per the germline V gene, CDR1 is SGHTA and CDR2 is FQGNSA. The CDR3 protein is CASSSRQGRYEQYF. The CDR3 DNA follows: TGTGCCAGCAGTTCAAGACAGGGACGCTACGAGCAGTACTTC.